This passage covers 20 T cell receptor beta chains from one sample sequenced in a study of blood T cell repertoires in COVID-19. TCRdb's table, derived via immunoSEQ multiplex PCR, lists solely in-frame clones and lacks some. In the table there are 50,000 to 75,000 clones, 80% to 95% of which are singletons. Source material: peripheral blood. The receptors originated from a man in his fifties with active COVID-19.

The chain employs TRBV20-1 and TRBJ2-7, with D hard to call. V gave up 3 bases and J gave up 4 bases, with 4 bases separating them. This CDR3 comprises 10 residues. Germline CDR1 reads DFQATT; CDR2 reads SNEGSKA (reference sequence). CDR3 sequence (DNA): TGCAGTGCTAGGAGGTACGAGCAGTACTTC. Its translation is CSARRYEQYF.

This chain connects TRBV9 to TRBJ2-2; perhaps TRBD2 as D (6 bases). Germline V gene sequence: CDR1 SGDLS, CDR2 YYNGEE. The length of the CDR3 is 17 residues. Trimming cost V 4 bases and J 1 base, with 17 bases left between them. The CDR3 is CASSKRPGTLNTGELFF. For the CDR3, the DNA is TGTGCCAGCAGCAAGCGACCCGGGACTTTGAACACCGGGGAGCTGTTTTTT.

V usage is TRBV6-1 and J usage is TRBJ1-5; D unresolved. Looked up from germline, CDR1 is MNHNS and CDR2 is SASEGT. The CDR3 has 17 residues. The ends were cut back, 2 bases at V and 6 bases at J, with 20 bases in the middle. The CDR3, as DNA: TGTGCCAGCAGTGAATTCGGGGTGGCAGAGGGTGGTCAGCCCCAGCATTTT. Its protein is CASSEFGVAEGGQPQHF.

The rearrangement links TRBV7-9 to TRBJ1-4; D uncertain. The CDR3 is 15 amino acids. Germline loops: CDR1 SEHNR, CDR2 FQNEAQ (reference sequence). V was shortened by 3 bases and J by 8 bases, with 16 bases between the two germline ends. This chain's CDR3 is CASSLETGPPEKLFF. CDR3 sequence (DNA): TGTGCCAGCAGCTTGGAGACCGGTCCCCCAGAAAAACTGTTTTTT.

The chain recombines TRBV19 with TRBJ2-1, with a weak D call TRBD2 (5 bases). The CDR3 is made up of 15 amino acids. Germline assignment: CDR1 LNHDA and CDR2 SQIVND (reference sequence). With 7 bases removed from V and 0 bases from J, the gap between germline ends came to 13 bases. In nucleotides, the CDR3 is TGTGCCAGTATCCTGTCGGGGAGCTCCTACAATGAGCAGTTCTTC. Residues: CASILSGSSYNEQFF.

The CDR3 loop reads CASRRSDRGYEQYF. CDR3 DNA sequence: TGTGCCAGCAGGAGATCAGACAGGGGCTACGAGCAGTACTTC. The V call is TRBV6-5, the J call TRBJ2-7, with 8 bases matching TRBD1. The V segment lost 6 bases and the J segment 3 bases; nucleotides outside the gene matches: 7. This CDR3 comprises 14 residues. CDR1 MNHEY and CDR2 SVGAGI come from the germline V gene.

The chain links TRBV28 to TRBJ1-5, with 7 nucleotides matching TRBD1. J lost 1 base, V lost 3 bases, and 6 bases had no gene match. Germline V lookup: CDR1 MDHEN, CDR2 SYDVKM. The CDR3 is 16 amino acids. CDR3 in DNA: TGTGCCAGCAGTTTGAGGTCAGGGGGGAGCAATCAGCCCCAGCATTTT. Its translation: CASSLRSGGSNQPQHF.

This chain links TRBV3-1 (or the pseudogene TRBV3-2) with TRBJ1-1; 7 bases align to TRBD1. Per germline, CDR1 LGHDT and CDR2 YNNKEL (reference sequence). Unmatched junction bases numbered 2, after V lost 4 bases and J lost 0 bases. CDR3 length: 14 residues. CDR3 protein: CASSRGQLNTEAFF. The DNA of the CDR3 is TGTGCCAGCAGCCGGGGACAGCTGAACACTGAAGCTTTCTTT.

The CDR3 reads CASSAGQLGVAFF. The CDR3 coding sequence is TGCGCCAGCAGCGCGGGACAGCTCGGTGTAGCTTTCTTT. This rearrangement joins TRBV5-1 to TRBJ1-1; 7 bases line up with TRBD1. Losses at the gene ends were 4 bases for V and 10 bases for J; bases not matched to a gene: 10. Germline assignment: CDR1 SGHRS and CDR2 YFSETQ. CDR3 length: 13 amino acids.

This rearrangement joins TRBV11-2 to TRBJ1-6; D is ambiguous. V lost 0 bases, J lost 6 bases, and 6 bases lay in between. The CDR3 sequence is 14 residues long. The germline CDR1 and CDR2 sequences are SGHAT and FQNNGV. CDR3 DNA: TGTGCCAGCAGCTTAGATTTTCGTAATTCACCCCTCCACTTT. Encoded protein: CASSLDFRNSPLHF.

This rearrangement joins TRBV29-1 to TRBJ2-5, with TRBD2 as a possible D gene (7 bases). The germline V gene encodes CDR1 SQVTM and CDR2 ANQGSEA. This CDR3 contains 18 residues. Trimming pared 0 bases from V and 4 bases from J, leaving 24 bases between. The CDR3, as DNA: TGCAGCGTTGAAGATCTTCAGGTCTTCGGGGGGCGGGGAGAGACCCAGTACTTC. It yields the protein CSVEDLQVFGGRGETQYF.

The chain has TRBV30 and TRBJ1-1, with 7 bases that match TRBD1. This CDR3 is built from 14 residues. Germline V CDR1 and CDR2: GTSNPN, SVGIG (reference sequence). V lost 0 bases, J lost 5 bases, and 6 bases stayed unmatched. DNA for the CDR3: TGTGCCTGGAGTGTGGGCAGGGGGAGGACTGAAGCTTTCTTT. Translated, it gives CAWSVGRGRTEAFF.

The table lists this clone with a count of one. The J gene is TRBJ2-7, the V gene TRBV3-1 (or the pseudogene TRBV3-2), with no clear D. This CDR3 spans 13 amino acids. From germline, CDR1 is LGHDT and CDR2 YNNKEL (reference sequence). Trimming stripped 0 bases from V and 7 bases from J, with 10 bases between. In DNA, the CDR3 is TGTGCCAGCAGCCAAGATCCCCCTAGAGAGCAGTACTTC. Amino acids: CASSQDPPREQYF.

The V gene is TRBV27, the J gene TRBJ1-6; a possible D gene is TRBD1 (6 bases). Germline values: CDR1 MNHEY, CDR2 SMNVEV (reference sequence). The CDR3 is made up of 14 amino acids. V was clipped by 2 bases and J by 7 bases, with 9 bases between them. The CDR3 DNA is TGTGCCAGCAGTTTAGGGCAGGGGAATTCACCCCTCCACTTT. This sequence encodes CASSLGQGNSPLHF.

The V call is TRBV2, the J call TRBJ2-1; D is possibly TRBD2 (6 bases). The CDR3 is 13 amino acids. Per the germline V gene, CDR1 is SNHLY and CDR2 is FYNNEI. V was pared by 7 bases and J by 2 bases, with 9 bases between. The chain's CDR3 is CASNVAAYNEQFF. The CDR3 DNA sequence: TGTGCCAGCAACGTAGCGGCCTACAATGAGCAGTTCTTC.

The chain is built from TRBV5-1 and TRBJ2-3; possibly TRBD2 for D (6 bases). This CDR3 has 14 residues. V was pared by 2 bases and J by 3 bases, with 10 bases between. Germline CDR1 reads SGHRS; CDR2 reads YFSETQ. The DNA of the CDR3 is TGCGCCAGCAGCTTCGGGGGAGCGACAGATACGCAGTATTTT. It translates to CASSFGGATDTQYF.

This chain links TRBV29-1 with TRBJ1-1, with D unclear. V lost 6 bases and J lost 4, with 15 bases in between. The CDR3 consists of 13 residues. Germline CDR1 reads SQVTM; CDR2 reads ANQGSEA. CDR3 loop: CSVGGGRGTEAFF. CDR3 DNA sequence: TGCAGCGTCGGTGGAGGGCGCGGCACTGAAGCTTTCTTT.

The chain joins TRBV19 to TRBJ2-1; maybe TRBD1 (5 bases). V lost 0 bases and J 10 bases, leaving 10 bases between the germline ends. This CDR3 has 13 amino acids. CDR1 and CDR2 (germline): LNHDA, SQIVND (reference sequence). This CDR3 reads CASSIDHRTEQFF. The CDR3 DNA sequence: TGTGCCAGTAGTATAGATCATCGGACAGAGCAGTTCTTC.

This clone was counted between two and nine times. The chain employs TRBV12-5 and TRBJ2-7, with 9 bases that match TRBD1. J lost 3 bases, V lost 10 bases, and 10 bases had no gene match. Germline values: CDR1 LGHNT, CDR2 FRNRAP. The CDR3 contains 14 residues. The CDR3: CAILPRDRDYEQYF. The CDR3 coding sequence is TGTGCTATCCTCCCCCGGGACAGGGACTACGAGCAGTACTTC.

The chain combines TRBV5-1 with TRBJ2-3; 10 bases line up with TRBD2. The V gene's germline CDR1 is SGHRS and CDR2 YFSETQ. The trim removed 7 bases at V and 3 bases at J, leaving 8 bases unmatched. CDR3 length: 15 residues. CDR3 sequence: CASLRSGGATDTQYF. The CDR3 nucleotides are TGCGCCAGCCTCAGGAGCGGGGGGGCGACAGATACGCAGTATTTT. Using reference TRBV5-1 and TRBJ2-3 for the parts outside the CDR3, the full variable domain is KAGVTQTPRYLIKTRGQQVTLSCSPISGHRSVSWYQQTPGQGLQFLFEYFSETQRNKGNFPGRFSGRQFSNSRSEMNVSTLELGDSALYLCASLRSGGATDTQYFGPGTRLTVL.